One sample yielded the 27 T cell receptor beta chains listed below, sequenced in a study of control samples from healthy donors and cancer patients. Sequencing was performed with immunoSEQ multiplex PCR; in TCRdb, only in-frame clones are kept and a portion is missing. The table has some 4,000 clones, around three quarters seen once; the top ten hold more than 8.5%. The specimen sequenced was formalin-fixed, paraffin-embedded tissue. The receptor source for this set is a female donor with melanoma.

The J gene is TRBJ2-5, the V gene TRBV6-5, with 11 positions matching TRBD1. The V and J ends lost 2 bases and 6 bases, in that order; junction bases with no gene match: 5. The CDR3 runs 15 residues. Germline CDR1 reads MNHEY; CDR2 reads SVGAGI. CDR3 protein: CASSYGGQGGQTQYF. In DNA form, the CDR3 reads TGTGCCAGCAGTTACGGGGGACAGGGGGGACAGACCCAGTACTTC.

CDR3 bases: TGTGCCAGCCAACTATTCCCTTTGGGGGAGCAGTACTTC. Its translation is CASQLFPLGEQYF. V is TRBV2 and J is TRBJ2-5, with D perhaps assigned TRBD1 or TRBD2 (5 bases each). CDR1 is SNHLY and CDR2 is FYNNEI in the germline V gene. The CDR3 contains 13 residues. Trimming pared 8 bases from V and 11 bases from J, leaving 21 bases between.

The chain couples TRBV4-2 to TRBJ2-1; no firm D call. The CDR3 is 15 amino acids. CDR1 and CDR2 (germline): LGHNA, YNFKEQ. Trimming stripped 1 base from V and 1 base from J, with 8 bases between. DNA for the CDR3: TGTGCCAGCAGCCAAGCGACGAGTTCCTACAATGAGCAGTTCTTC. Translating gives CASSQATSSYNEQFF.

J is TRBJ2-7 and V is TRBV9; D not certain. This CDR3 has 16 amino acids. Germline-derived CDR1 and CDR2 are SGDLS and YYNGEE. The germline V and J ends were trimmed by 1 base and 0 bases, with 14 bases remaining between them. The CDR3 sequence is CASSVPRGSSSYEQYF. The CDR3 DNA reads TGTGCCAGCAGCGTACCGAGAGGCAGTAGCTCCTACGAGCAGTACTTC.

This clone has only a few counts. The rearrangement joins TRBV9 to TRBJ2-5; TRBD2 aligns across 9 bases. This CDR3 is 15 amino acids long. Germline trimming cut 0 bases from V and 2 bases from J; bases unmatched to any gene: 2. CDR1 is SGDLS and CDR2 is YYNGEE in the germline V gene. The CDR3, as DNA: TGTGCCAGCAGCGTAGGCGGGAGGGGTCAAGAGACCCAGTACTTC. Protein product: CASSVGGRGQETQYF.

The chain links TRBV23-1 to TRBJ2-6; D call uncertain. TRBV23-1 has ORF status, its function being uncertain. This CDR3 contains 12 residues. In DNA, the CDR3 is TGCGCGCAACAAAGTCGGGCCAACGTCCTGACTTTC. Its protein product is CAQQSRANVLTF.

This chain links TRBV19 with TRBJ2-5, with 12 bases that match TRBD2. Germline V gives CDR1 LNHDA, CDR2 SQIVND (reference sequence). The CDR3 consists of 14 residues. Germline trimming cut 10 bases from V and 5 bases from J; bases unmatched to any gene: 8. The CDR3 bases are TGTGCCACCACTAGCGGGAGGTCCGGTGAGACCCAGTACTTC. Translating gives CATTSGRSGETQYF. Supplemented by reference TRBV19 and TRBJ2-5, the full variable domain reads DGGITQSPKYLFRKEGQNVTLSCEQNLNHDAMYWYRQDPGQGLRLIYYSQIVNDFQKGDIAEGYSVSREKKESFPLTVTSAQKNPTAFYLCATTSGRSGETQYFGPGTRLLVL.

This chain uses TRBV27 with TRBJ2-1; D possibly corresponds to TRBD2 (6 bases). The CDR3 has 16 residues. From germline, CDR1 is MNHEY and CDR2 SMNVEV (reference sequence). Trimming cost V 6 bases and J 0 bases, with 15 bases left between them. This chain's CDR3 is CASSRDFLSSYNEQFF. For the CDR3, the DNA is TGTGCCAGCAGCAGGGACTTTCTGAGCTCCTACAATGAGCAGTTCTTC.

The CDR3 region is CASNWMRRGDTQYF. The CDR3 coding sequence is TGTGCCAGCAACTGGATGCGACGAGGGGATACGCAGTATTTT. V usage is TRBV2 and J usage is TRBJ2-3; TRBD2 is a possible D gene (5 bases). This CDR3 contains 14 residues. Germline V CDR1 and CDR2: SNHLY, FYNNEI. V was shortened by 7 bases and J by 6 bases, with 17 bases between the two germline ends. The variable domain in full, completed from reference TRBV2 and TRBJ2-3, reads EPEVTQTPSHQVTQMGQEVILRCVPISNHLYFYWYRQILGQKVEFLVSFYNNEISEKSEIFDDQFSVERPDGSNFTLKIRSTKLEDSAMYFCASNWMRRGDTQYFGPGTRLTVL.

The chain carries TRBV18 and TRBJ2-3; 8 bases map to TRBD1. CDR3 length equals 15 residues. Germline trimming cut 3 bases from V and 5 bases from J; bases unmatched to any gene: 7. Germline loops: CDR1 KGHSH, CDR2 LQKENI. The CDR3 bases are TGTGCCAGCTCACCGCGGACAGGGTTCATAGATACGCAGTATTTT. It yields the protein CASSPRTGFIDTQYF.

This rearrangement joins TRBV9 to TRBJ2-7; 7 nucleotides match TRBD1. There are 16 residues in the CDR3. Trimming at V came to 4 bases and at J to 2 bases, leaving 12 bases not matched to a gene. Germline V CDR1 and CDR2: SGDLS, YYNGEE. CDR3 residues: CASSPRGTARAYEQYF. The CDR3 DNA reads as TGTGCCAGCAGCCCCCGAGGGACAGCCCGGGCCTACGAGCAGTACTTC.

This rearrangement joins TRBV18 to TRBJ2-7; 9 nucleotides line up with TRBD2. V shed 8 bases, J shed 4 bases, and the junction held 21 bases outside the gene matches. The germline V gene has CDR1 KGHSH and CDR2 LQKENI. This CDR3 spans 18 amino acids. CDR3 nucleotide sequence: TGTGCCAGCCTCCCATCCCCCCCCCATAGCGGGAGTTATTACGAGCAGTACTTC. Translated: CASLPSPPHSGSYYEQYF.

This clone was picked up one time. CDR3 in DNA: TGTGCCAGCAGCAAAGCTTTTCTAGCGGGAGGGCCTAGCTCCTACAATGAGCAGTTCTTC. This codes for CASSKAFLAGGPSSYNEQFF. This sequence joins TRBV21-1 and TRBJ2-1; no DNA check was done on the table's D call, TRBD2. TRBV21-1 is shown as a pseudogene. The CDR3 is 20 amino acids.

V and J are TRBV18 and TRBJ2-2; no definite D call. Germline V gene data show CDR1 as KGHSH and CDR2 as LQKENI. V lost 0 bases, J lost 2 bases, and 4 bases lay in between. CDR3 length: 14 residues. DNA for the CDR3: TGTGCCAGCTCACCACCAACTAACACCGGGGAGCTGTTTTTT. Amino acid sequence: CASSPPTNTGELFF.

V and J are TRBV2 and TRBJ2-1; TRBD1 or TRBD2 may be the D gene (6 bases each). Germline lookup yields CDR1 SNHLY and CDR2 FYNNEI. V lost 11 bases and J lost 3, with 11 bases in between. The length of the CDR3 is 12 residues. CDR3 nucleotide sequence: TGTGCCCGGGGGACACTCTACAATGAGCAGTTCTTC. It codes for CARGTLYNEQFF. The full variable domain, its missing parts supplied by reference TRBV2 and TRBJ2-1, is EPEVTQTPSHQVTQMGQEVILRCVPISNHLYFYWYRQILGQKVEFLVSFYNNEISEKSEIFDDQFSVERPDGSNFTLKIRSTKLEDSAMYFCARGTLYNEQFFGPGTRLTVL.

This chain links TRBV5-4 with TRBJ2-3, with 7 bases fitting TRBD1. The V gene's germline CDR1 is SGHNT and CDR2 YYREEE (reference sequence). V was clipped by 0 bases and J by 5 bases; unmatched bases: 6. This CDR3 region has 15 residues. This CDR3 reads CASSLEGQVGDTQYF. The DNA of the CDR3 is TGTGCCAGCAGCTTGGAAGGACAGGTGGGAGATACGCAGTATTTT. Supplemented by reference TRBV5-4 and TRBJ2-3, the full variable domain reads ETGVTQSPTHLIKTRGQQVTLRCSSQSGHNTVSWYQQALGQGPQFIFQYYREEENGRGNFPPRFSGLQFPNYSSELNVNALELDDSALYLCASSLEGQVGDTQYFGPGTRLTVL.

The rearrangement joins TRBV9 to TRBJ2-7; TRBD1 agrees at 7 bases. Germline CDR1 reads SGDLS; CDR2 reads YYNGEE. The CDR3 loop spans 12 amino acids. The J segment lost 7 bases and the V segment lost 3 bases, leaving 4 bases of the junction unmatched. CDR3 region: CASSATGKEQYF. In nucleotides, the CDR3 is TGTGCCAGCAGCGCGACAGGGAAAGAGCAGTACTTC.

This chain joins TRBV30 and TRBJ2-7; no clear D gene. Per germline, CDR1 GTSNPN and CDR2 SVGIG (reference sequence). The CDR3 contains 12 residues. V lost 4 bases and J lost 5, with 12 bases in between. CDR3 DNA sequence: TGTGCCTGGAATGATGGGTTCGACGAGCAGTACTTC. It encodes CAWNDGFDEQYF.

The chain combines TRBV7-2 with TRBJ2-2; D not resolved. Trimming took off 0 bases at V and 3 bases at J, with 5 bases between the two ends. Germline loops: CDR1 SGHTA, CDR2 FQGNSA. This CDR3 region has 14 residues. The CDR3 sequence is CASSLAFDTGELFF. CDR3 sequence (DNA): TGTGCCAGCAGCTTAGCTTTCGACACCGGGGAGCTGTTTTTT.

V is TRBV4-3 and J is TRBJ2-1; 8 positions match TRBD2. This CDR3 is 14 amino acids long. J was trimmed by 10 bases and V by 0 bases; bases with no gene match: 5. Germline V CDR1 and CDR2: LGHNA, YSLEER. This chain's CDR3 is CASSQDLAGGEQFF. CDR3 DNA sequence: TGCGCCAGCAGCCAAGACTTGGCGGGAGGCGAGCAGTTCTTC.

V is TRBV5-1 and J is TRBJ1-4; maybe TRBD1 (5 bases). The V and J ends lost 5 bases and 0 bases respectively, with 8 bases between them. Germline CDR1 and CDR2: SGHRS and YFSETQ. This CDR3 comprises 14 residues. The CDR3 bases are TGCGCCAGCAGATTAGGGGCAACTAATGAAAAACTGTTTTTT. Protein sequence: CASRLGATNEKLFF.

The chain combines TRBV9 with TRBJ2-7, with 10 bases matching TRBD2. V lost 4 bases and J lost 3; bases outside the gene matches: 4. The CDR3 runs to 14 residues. Germline lookup yields CDR1 SGDLS and CDR2 YYNGEE. The CDR3: CASSPGTSVYEQYF. CDR3 nucleotide sequence: TGTGCCAGCAGCCCAGGGACTAGCGTCTACGAGCAGTACTTC.

This clone was found a few times. This chain joins TRBV15 and TRBJ2-3, with 7 bases lining up with TRBD2. Germline loops: CDR1 LNHNV, CDR2 YYDKDF (reference sequence). Trimming removed 0 bases from V and 6 bases from J; junction bases left unmatched: 3. The CDR3 is 14 residues long. The CDR3 bases are TGTGCCACCAGCAGAGATCGGGGGGTGGATACGCAGTATTTT. This encodes CATSRDRGVDTQYF.

Points on this clone: The sample contains more than one DNA sequence encoding this CDR3. The chain is built from TRBV25-1 and TRBJ1-5; 11 nucleotides match TRBD1. V lost 6 bases to trimming and J lost 4 bases; unmatched junction nucleotides: 2. Looked up from germline, CDR1 is MGHDK and CDR2 is SYGVNS. This CDR3 region has 14 residues. The CDR3 loop is CASRGTGGNQPQHF. DNA of the CDR3: TGTGCCAGCAGAGGGACAGGGGGAAATCAGCCCCAGCATTTT. The full variable domain, with the rest looked up from reference TRBV25-1 and TRBJ1-5, is EADIYQTPRYLVIGTGKKITLECSQTMGHDKMYWYQQDPGMELHLIHYSYGVNSTEKGDLSSESTVSRIRTEHFPLTLESARPSHTSQYLCASRGTGGNQPQHFGDGTRLSIL.

The sample holds a few counts of this clone. The rearrangement links TRBV19 to TRBJ2-1, with 9 bases matching TRBD2. The CDR3 spans 12 residues. Germline V lookup: CDR1 LNHDA, CDR2 SQIVND (reference sequence). Trimming at V came to 5 bases and at J to 9 bases, leaving 2 bases not matched to a gene. CDR3 amino acids: CASSQTSGEQFF. CDR3 bases: TGTGCCAGTAGTCAGACTAGCGGTGAGCAGTTCTTC.

The chain couples TRBV18 to TRBJ2-5; D perhaps matches TRBD1 (5 bases). CDR1 is KGHSH and CDR2 is LQKENI in the germline V gene. V was clipped by 0 bases and J by 2 bases, with 7 bases between them. CDR3 size: 14 residues. The CDR3 region has the DNA TGTGCCAGCTCACCACCAGGGGTGCAAGAGACCCAGTACTTC. Translating it yields CASSPPGVQETQYF. Drawing the rest from reference TRBV18 and TRBJ2-5, the complete variable domain is NAGVMQNPRHLVRRRGQEARLRCSPMKGHSHVYWYRQLPEEGLKFMVYLQKENIIDESGMPKERFSAEFPKEGPSILRIQQVVRGDSAAYFCASSPPGVQETQYFGPGTRLLVL.

This clone was seen only once. The chain combines TRBV11-2 with TRBJ2-5, with 7 bases identical to TRBD1. Germline CDR1 SGHAT, CDR2 FQNNGV. V gave up 4 bases and J gave up 1 base; unmatched junction bases: 9. The CDR3 covers 16 residues. CDR3 protein: CASSYRTGPFQETQYF. CDR3 coding DNA: TGTGCCAGCAGCTACCGGACAGGTCCCTTCCAAGAGACCCAGTACTTC.